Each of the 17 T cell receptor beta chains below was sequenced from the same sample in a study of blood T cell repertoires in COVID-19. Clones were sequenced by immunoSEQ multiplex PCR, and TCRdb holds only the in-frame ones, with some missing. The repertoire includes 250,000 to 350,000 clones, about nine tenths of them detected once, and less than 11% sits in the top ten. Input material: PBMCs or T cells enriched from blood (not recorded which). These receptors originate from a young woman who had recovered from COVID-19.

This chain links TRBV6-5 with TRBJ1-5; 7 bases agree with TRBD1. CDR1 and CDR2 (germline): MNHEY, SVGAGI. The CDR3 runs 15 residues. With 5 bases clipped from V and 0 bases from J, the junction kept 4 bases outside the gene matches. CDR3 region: CASSKGQFSNQPQHF. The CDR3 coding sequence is TGTGCCAGCAGTAAGGGACAGTTTAGCAATCAGCCCCAGCATTTT.

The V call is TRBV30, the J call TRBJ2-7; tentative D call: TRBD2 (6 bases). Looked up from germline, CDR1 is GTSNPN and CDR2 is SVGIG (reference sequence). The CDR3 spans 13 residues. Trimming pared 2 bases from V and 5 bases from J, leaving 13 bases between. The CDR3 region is CAWSFGTFHEQYF. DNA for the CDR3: TGTGCCTGGAGTTTTGGGACTTTCCACGAGCAGTACTTC.

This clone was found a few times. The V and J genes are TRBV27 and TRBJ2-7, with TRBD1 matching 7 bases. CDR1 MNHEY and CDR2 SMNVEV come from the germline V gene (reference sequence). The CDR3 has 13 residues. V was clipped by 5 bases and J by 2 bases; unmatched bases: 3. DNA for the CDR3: TGTGCCAGCAGTCAGGGGGAAACCTACGAGCAGTACTTC. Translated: CASSQGETYEQYF.

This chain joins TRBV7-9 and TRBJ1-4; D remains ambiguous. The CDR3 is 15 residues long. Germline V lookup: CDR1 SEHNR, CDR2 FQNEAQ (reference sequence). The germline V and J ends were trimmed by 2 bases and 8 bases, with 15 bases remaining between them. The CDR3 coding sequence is TGTGCCAGCAGCTTATGGGCCGATAGGGAGGAAAAACTGTTTTTT. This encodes CASSLWADREEKLFF.

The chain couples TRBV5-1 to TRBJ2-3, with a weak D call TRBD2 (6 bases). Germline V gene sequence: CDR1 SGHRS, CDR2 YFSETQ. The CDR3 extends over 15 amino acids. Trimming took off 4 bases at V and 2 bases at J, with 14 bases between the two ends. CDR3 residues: CASSGLAGNTDTQYF. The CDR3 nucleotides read TGCGCCAGCAGCGGTCTGGCGGGAAACACAGATACGCAGTATTTT.

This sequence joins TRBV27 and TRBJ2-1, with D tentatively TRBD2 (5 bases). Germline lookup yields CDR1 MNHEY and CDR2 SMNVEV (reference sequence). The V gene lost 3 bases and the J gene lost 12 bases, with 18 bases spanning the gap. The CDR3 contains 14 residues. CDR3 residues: CASSFNSAGLGQFF. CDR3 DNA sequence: TGTGCCAGCAGTTTCAACTCCGCGGGCTTGGGGCAGTTCTTC.

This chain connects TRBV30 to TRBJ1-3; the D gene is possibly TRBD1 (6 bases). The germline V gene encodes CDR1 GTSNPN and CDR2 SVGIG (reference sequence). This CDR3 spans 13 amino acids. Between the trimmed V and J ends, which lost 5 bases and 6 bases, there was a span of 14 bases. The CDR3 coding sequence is TGTGCCTGGGGTAGGGGGAACACAAACACCATATATTTT. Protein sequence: CAWGRGNTNTIYF.

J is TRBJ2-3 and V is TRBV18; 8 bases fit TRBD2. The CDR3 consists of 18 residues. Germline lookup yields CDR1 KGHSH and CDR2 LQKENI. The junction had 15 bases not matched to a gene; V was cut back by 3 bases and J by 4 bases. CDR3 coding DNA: TGTGCCAGCTCACCGGAACCCGCTAGCGGGCGGGCGCCAGATACGCAGTATTTT. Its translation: CASSPEPASGRAPDTQYF. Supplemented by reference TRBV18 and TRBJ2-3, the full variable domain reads NAGVMQNPRHLVRRRGQEARLRCSPMKGHSHVYWYRQLPEEGLKFMVYLQKENIIDESGMPKERFSAEFPKEGPSILRIQQVVRGDSAAYFCASSPEPASGRAPDTQYFGPGTRLTVL.

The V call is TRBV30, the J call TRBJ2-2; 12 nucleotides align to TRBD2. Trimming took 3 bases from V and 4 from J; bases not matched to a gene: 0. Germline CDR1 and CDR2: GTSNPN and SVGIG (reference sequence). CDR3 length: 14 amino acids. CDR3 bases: TGTGCCTGGAGGGGACTAGCGGGCACCGGGGAGCTGTTTTTT. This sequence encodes CAWRGLAGTGELFF.

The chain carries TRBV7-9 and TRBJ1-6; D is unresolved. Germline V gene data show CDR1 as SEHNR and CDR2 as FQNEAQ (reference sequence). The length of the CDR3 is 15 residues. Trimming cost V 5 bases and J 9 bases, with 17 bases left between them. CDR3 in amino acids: CASSPPGIRGSPLHF. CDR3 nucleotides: TGTGCCAGCAGCCCTCCCGGGATCCGGGGTTCACCCCTCCACTTT.

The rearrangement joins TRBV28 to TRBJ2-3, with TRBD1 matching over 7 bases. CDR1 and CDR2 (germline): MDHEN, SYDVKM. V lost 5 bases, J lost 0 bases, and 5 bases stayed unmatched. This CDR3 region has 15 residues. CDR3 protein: CASSTGTASTDTQYF. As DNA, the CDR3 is TGTGCCAGCAGTACGGGGACAGCCAGCACAGATACGCAGTATTTT. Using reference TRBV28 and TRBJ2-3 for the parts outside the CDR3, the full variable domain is DVKVTQSSRYLVKRTGEKVFLECVQDMDHENMFWYRQDPGLGLRLIYFSYDVKMKEKGDIPEGYSVSREKKERFSLILESASTNQTSMYLCASSTGTASTDTQYFGPGTRLTVL.

The CDR3 region is CASRRDRGNYGYTF. The CDR3 nucleotides read TGTGCCAGCAGGCGGGACAGGGGTAACTATGGCTACACCTTC. The chain uses TRBV6-5 and TRBJ1-2, with 10 bases that match TRBD1. Germline trimming cut 6 bases from V and 1 base from J; bases unmatched to any gene: 2. Germline V gives CDR1 MNHEY, CDR2 SVGAGI. CDR3 size: 14 residues.

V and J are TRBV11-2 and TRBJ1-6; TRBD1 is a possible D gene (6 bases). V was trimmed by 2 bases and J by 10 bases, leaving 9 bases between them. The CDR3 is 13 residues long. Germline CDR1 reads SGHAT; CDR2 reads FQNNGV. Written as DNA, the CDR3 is TGTGCCAGCAGCTTATCCAGGGGCTCACCCCTCCACTTT. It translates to CASSLSRGSPLHF.

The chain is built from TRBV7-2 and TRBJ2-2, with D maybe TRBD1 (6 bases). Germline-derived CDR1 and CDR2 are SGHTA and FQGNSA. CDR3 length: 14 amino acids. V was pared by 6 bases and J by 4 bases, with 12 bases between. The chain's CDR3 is CASSRQESTGELFF. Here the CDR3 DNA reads TGTGCCAGCAGTCGACAGGAGTCCACCGGGGAGCTGTTTTTT.

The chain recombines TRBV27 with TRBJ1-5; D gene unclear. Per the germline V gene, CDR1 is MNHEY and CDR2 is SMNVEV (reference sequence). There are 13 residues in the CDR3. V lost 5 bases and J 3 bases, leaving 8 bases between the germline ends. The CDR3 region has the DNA TGTGCCAGCAGTCCACTCCTCAATCAGCCCCAGCATTTT. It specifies CASSPLLNQPQHF.

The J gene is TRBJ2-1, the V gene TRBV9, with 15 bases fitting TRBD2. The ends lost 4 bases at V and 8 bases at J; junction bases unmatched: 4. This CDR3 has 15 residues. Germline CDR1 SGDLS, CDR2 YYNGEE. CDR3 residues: CASSPWTSGGDEQFF. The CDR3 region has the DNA TGTGCCAGCAGCCCTTGGACTAGCGGGGGGGATGAGCAGTTCTTC.

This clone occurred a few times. In nucleotides, the CDR3 is TGTGCCAGCAGCCAGGGGCTTAGAAATGAAAAACTGTTTTTT. Protein product: CASSQGLRNEKLFF. V gene TRBV7-2 combines with J gene TRBJ1-4; perhaps TRBD1 as D (6 bases). Germline CDR1 and CDR2: SGHTA and FQGNSA. Trimming cost V 5 bases and J 5 bases, with 12 bases left between them. The CDR3 covers 14 residues.